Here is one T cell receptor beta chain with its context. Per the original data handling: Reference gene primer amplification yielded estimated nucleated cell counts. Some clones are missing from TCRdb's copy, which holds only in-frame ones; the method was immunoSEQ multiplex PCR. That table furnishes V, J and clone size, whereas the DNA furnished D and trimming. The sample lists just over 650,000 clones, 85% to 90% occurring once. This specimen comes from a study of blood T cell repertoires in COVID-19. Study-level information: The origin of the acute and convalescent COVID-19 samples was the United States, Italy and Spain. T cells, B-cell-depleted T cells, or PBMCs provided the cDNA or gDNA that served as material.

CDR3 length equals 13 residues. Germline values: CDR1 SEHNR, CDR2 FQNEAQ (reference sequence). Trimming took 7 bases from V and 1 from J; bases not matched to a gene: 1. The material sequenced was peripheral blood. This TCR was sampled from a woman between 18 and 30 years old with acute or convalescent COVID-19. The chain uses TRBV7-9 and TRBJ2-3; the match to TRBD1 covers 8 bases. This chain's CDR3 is CASTTGGTDTQYF. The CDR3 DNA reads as TGTGCCAGCACGACAGGGGGCACAGATACGCAGTATTTT.